One sample yielded the 6 T cell receptor beta chains listed below, sequenced in a study of blood T cell repertoires in COVID-19. Clones were sequenced by immunoSEQ multiplex PCR, and TCRdb holds only the in-frame ones, with some missing. The profile covers roughly 82,000 clones, with around 83% appearing a single time and more than 15% taken by the ten largest. The sequenced sample consisted of peripheral blood. The receptor set was obtained from a woman in her fifties or sixties with acute or convalescent COVID-19.

The chain carries TRBV10-3 and TRBJ2-7; D gene uncertain. This CDR3 contains 12 residues. Germline V gene sequence: CDR1 ENHRY, CDR2 SYGVKD. V gave up 6 bases and J gave up 2 bases, with 8 bases separating them. CDR3: CAIRGAAYEQYF. CDR3 sequence (DNA): TGTGCCATCAGGGGTGCGGCCTACGAGCAGTACTTC.

This chain uses TRBV9 with TRBJ2-7; 8 nucleotides line up with TRBD1. The CDR3 covers 16 residues. After removal of 3 bases from V and 0 bases from J, the junction contained 8 bases not matched to a gene. Germline V lookup: CDR1 SGDLS, CDR2 YYNGEE. The CDR3 reads CASSAGQGIASYEQYF. CDR3 DNA sequence: TGTGCCAGCAGCGCAGGACAGGGAATAGCCTCCTACGAGCAGTACTTC. The full variable domain, in which reference TRBV9 and TRBJ2-7 provide the parts outside the CDR3, is DSGVTQTPKHLITATGQRVTLRCSPRSGDLSVYWYQQSLDQGLQFLIQYYNGEERAKGNILERFSAQQFPDLHSELNLSSLELGDSALYFCASSAGQGIASYEQYFGPGTRLTVT.

The V call is TRBV3-1 (or the pseudogene TRBV3-2), the J call TRBJ2-5; tentative D call: TRBD1 (5 bases). The V end lost 8 bases, the J end lost 2 bases, and 9 bases lay between the germline ends. CDR1 LGHDT and CDR2 YNNKEL come from the germline V gene (reference sequence). This CDR3 comprises 12 residues. The chain's CDR3 is CASSQVQETQYF. The CDR3 DNA follows: TGTGCCAGCTCACAGGTACAAGAGACCCAGTACTTC.

The CDR3 DNA is TGCGCCAGCAGCTTGGGGCCGACTGGGTCCTACGAGCAGTACTTC. Amino acids: CASSLGPTGSYEQYF. The chain joins TRBV5-1 to TRBJ2-7; no clear D. CDR1 is SGHRS and CDR2 is YFSETQ in the germline V gene. The CDR3 length is 15 residues. V lost 0 bases and J 1 base, leaving 11 bases between the germline ends.

The chain uses TRBV5-1 and TRBJ2-2; D might be TRBD1 (6 bases). The germline V gene has CDR1 SGHRS and CDR2 YFSETQ. Deletions cut 5 bases from V and 3 bases from J, with 14 bases between. The CDR3 has 15 amino acids. The CDR3 DNA follows: TGCGCCAGCAGGGATAACAGGGTTCACACCGGGGAGCTGTTTTTT. Protein: CASRDNRVHTGELFF. Using reference TRBV5-1 and TRBJ2-2 for the parts outside the CDR3, the full variable domain is KAGVTQTPRYLIKTRGQQVTLSCSPISGHRSVSWYQQTPGQGLQFLFEYFSETQRNKGNFPGRFSGRQFSNSRSEMNVSTLELGDSALYLCASRDNRVHTGELFFGEGSRLTVL.

The chain has TRBV4-1 and TRBJ2-4, with 11 bases fitting TRBD2. The CDR3 is 18 amino acids. The V gene end was trimmed by 0 bases and the J gene end by 7 bases; junction bases not matched to a gene: 11. Germline V CDR1 and CDR2: MGHRA, YSYEKL. The CDR3 nucleotides are TGCGCCAGCAGCCAAGATTTACTAGCGGGAGCGGGGGTGAACATTCAGTACTTC. Protein sequence: CASSQDLLAGAGVNIQYF.